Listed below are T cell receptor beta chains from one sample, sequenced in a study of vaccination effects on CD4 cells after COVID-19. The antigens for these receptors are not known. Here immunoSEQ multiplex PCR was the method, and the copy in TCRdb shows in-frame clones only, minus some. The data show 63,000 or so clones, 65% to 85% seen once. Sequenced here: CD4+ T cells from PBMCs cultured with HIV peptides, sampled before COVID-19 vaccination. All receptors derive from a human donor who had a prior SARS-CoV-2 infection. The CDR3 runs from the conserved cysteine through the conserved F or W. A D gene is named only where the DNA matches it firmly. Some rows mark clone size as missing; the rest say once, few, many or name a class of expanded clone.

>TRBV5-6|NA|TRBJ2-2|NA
CASSSTPGRLNTGELFF
TGTGCCAGCAGCTCAACTCCGGGACGGTTGAACACCGGGGAGCTGTTTTTT
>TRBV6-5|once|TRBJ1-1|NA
CASSYSRWSDTEAFF
TGTGCCAGCAGTTACTCGAGATGGTCTGACACTGAAGCTTTCTTT
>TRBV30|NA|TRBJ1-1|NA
CAWSPRSGTTYGGNTEAFF
TGTGCCTGGAGTCCTCGATCCGGGACAACTTACGGGGGTAACACTGAAGCTTTCTTT
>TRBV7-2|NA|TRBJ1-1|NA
CASSLVGLVTEAFF
TGTGCCAGCAGCTTGGTCGGGTTGGTCACTGAAGCTTTCTTT
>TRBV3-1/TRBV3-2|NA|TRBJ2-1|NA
CASSQGDTLTGYEQFF
TGTGCCAGCAGCCAAGGGGACACGCTTACCGGCTATGAGCAGTTCTTC
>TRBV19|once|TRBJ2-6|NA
CASSHGGAPGANVLTF
TGTGCCAGTAGTCACGGAGGGGCCCCTGGGGCCAACGTCCTGACTTTC
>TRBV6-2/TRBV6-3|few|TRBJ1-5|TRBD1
CASSPGTGGNQPQHF
TGTGCCAGCAGCCCCGGGACAGGGGGTAATCAGCCCCAGCATTTT
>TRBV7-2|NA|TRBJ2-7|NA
CASSLGLGRYEQYF
TGTGCCAGCAGCTTAGGACTAGGAAGGTACGAGCAGTACTTC
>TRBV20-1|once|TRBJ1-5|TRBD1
CSASDRRGQRQPQHF
TGCAGTGCTAGTGATAGACGGGGACAGAGGCAGCCCCAGCATTTT
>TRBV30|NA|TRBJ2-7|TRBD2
CAWRLAGGREQYF
TGTGCCTGGAGACTAGCGGGAGGGCGTGAGCAGTACTTC
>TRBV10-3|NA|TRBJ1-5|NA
CAISETAVYSNQPQHF
TGTGCCATCAGTGAGACAGCGGTCTATAGCAATCAGCCCCAGCATTTT
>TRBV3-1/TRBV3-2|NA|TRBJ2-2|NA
CASRDQGNTGELFF
TGTGCCAGCAGGGATCAGGGAAACACCGGGGAGCTGTTTTTT
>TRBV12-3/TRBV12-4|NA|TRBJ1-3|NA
CASSLAQGNTIYF
TGTGCCAGCAGTTTAGCCCAAGGAAACACCATATATTTT
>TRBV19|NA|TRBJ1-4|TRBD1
CASSTRTGQNEKLFF
TGTGCCAGTAGTACCCGGACAGGGCAGAACGAAAAACTGTTTTTT
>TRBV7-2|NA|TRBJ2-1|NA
CASSFFYHYNEQFF
TGTGCCAGCAGCTTTTTCTACCACTACAATGAGCAGTTCTTC
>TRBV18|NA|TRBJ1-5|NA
CASSQEGGQPQHF
TGTGCCAGCTCCCAAGAGGGGGGTCAGCCCCAGCATTTT
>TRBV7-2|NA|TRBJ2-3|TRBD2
CASSTTPSGIADTQYF
TGTGCCAGCAGCACCACACCGAGCGGGATTGCAGATACGCAGTATTTT
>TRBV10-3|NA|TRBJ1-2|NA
CAISEPGDPGNYGYTF
TGTGCCATCAGTGAGCCCGGGGACCCCGGAAACTATGGCTACACCTTC
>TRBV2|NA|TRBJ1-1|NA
CASSRKNTEAFF
TGTGCCAGCTCGCGAAAGAACACTGAAGCTTTCTTT
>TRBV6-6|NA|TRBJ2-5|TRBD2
CGAGPQETQYF
TGTGGAGCGGGGCCCCAAGAGACCCAGTACTTC
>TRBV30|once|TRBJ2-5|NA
CAWSAQFETQYF
TGTGCCTGGAGTGCTCAGTTTGAGACCCAGTACTTC
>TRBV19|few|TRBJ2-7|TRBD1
CASSLDRTYEQYF
TGTGCCAGTAGTCTGGACAGGACCTACGAGCAGTACTTC
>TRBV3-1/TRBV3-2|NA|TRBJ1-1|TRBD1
CASSQAGGQTEAFF
TGTGCCAGCAGCCAGGCAGGGGGTCAAACTGAAGCTTTCTTT
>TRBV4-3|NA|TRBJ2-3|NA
CASSQDNAGDTQYF
TGCGCCAGCAGCCAAGATAACGCGGGAGATACGCAGTATTTT
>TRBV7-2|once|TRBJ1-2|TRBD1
CASSSPDRVANYGYTF
TGTGCCAGCAGCTCACCCGACAGGGTAGCTAACTATGGCTACACCTTC
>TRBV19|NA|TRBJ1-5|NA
CASRGGPGANQPQHF
TGTGCCAGTAGGGGAGGGCCGGGGGCCAATCAGCCCCAGCATTTT
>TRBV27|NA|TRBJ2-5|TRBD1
CASSLPGTGEETQYF
TGTGCCAGCAGTCTCCCCGGGACAGGGGAAGAGACCCAGTACTTC
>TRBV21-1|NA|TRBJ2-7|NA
CASSPRTGLSYEQYF
TGTGCCAGCAGCCCGCGGACAGGGCTCTCCTACGAGCAGTACTTC
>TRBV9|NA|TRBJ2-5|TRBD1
CASSGRQGRGETQYF
TGTGCCAGCAGCGGACGACAGGGTCGGGGAGAGACCCAGTACTTC